The clone carrying this TCR beta chain was recorded a few times. Its specificity is not known. This entry is derived from a study of T-cell memory formation after mild COVID-19. Study-level points and caveats: The finding that pre-infection memory included some responding clones suggested that cross-reactive memory joined. Mainly CM and EM harbored the contracting CD4+ clones; mainly EMRA harbored the CD8+ ones.

V lost 4 bases and J lost 3; bases outside the gene matches: 1. Germline V gene data show CDR1 as SGHRS and CDR2 as YFSETQ. The CDR3 has 12 residues. UMIs and sample barcodes were carried by the TCR alpha and TCR beta cDNA libraries that 5'RACE produced using constant-segment primers. TCRdb reprocessed the 5' RACE reads with MiXCR, giving one entry per CDR3 protein. The sample carries 300,000 to 400,000 distinct CDR3 sequences, around 27% recorded once. Sequencing was carried out using PBMCs or a T cell subset sorted from them (not recorded which). This TCR was recovered from an adult woman who had mild COVID-19 (a few samples of this study predate the infection). Cell type and time point are not known. The rearrangement joins TRBV5-1 to TRBJ2-7; TRBD2 aligns across 7 bases. The CDR3 spells CASSRDYYEQYF. The CDR3 coding sequence is TGCGCCAGCAGCCGGGACTACTACGAGCAGTACTTC.